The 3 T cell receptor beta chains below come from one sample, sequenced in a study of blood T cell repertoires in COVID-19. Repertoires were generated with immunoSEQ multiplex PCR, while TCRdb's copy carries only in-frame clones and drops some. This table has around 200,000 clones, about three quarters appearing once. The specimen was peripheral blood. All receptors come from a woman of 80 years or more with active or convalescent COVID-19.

The CDR3 protein is CASSVGQNFNEQFF. The DNA of the CDR3 is TGTGCCAGCAGCGTAGGACAGAACTTCAATGAGCAGTTCTTC. This chain connects TRBV9 to TRBJ2-1; D is possibly TRBD1 (5 bases). Trimming removed 0 bases from V and 6 bases from J, with 10 bases in between. The CDR3 runs 14 residues. Germline V gene sequence: CDR1 SGDLS, CDR2 YYNGEE.

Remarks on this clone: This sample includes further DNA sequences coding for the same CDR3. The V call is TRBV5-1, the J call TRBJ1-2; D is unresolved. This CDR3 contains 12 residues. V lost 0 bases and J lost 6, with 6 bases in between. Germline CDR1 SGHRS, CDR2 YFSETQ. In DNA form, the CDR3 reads TGCGCCAGCAGCTTGGACGCGGATGGCTACACCTTC. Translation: CASSLDADGYTF.

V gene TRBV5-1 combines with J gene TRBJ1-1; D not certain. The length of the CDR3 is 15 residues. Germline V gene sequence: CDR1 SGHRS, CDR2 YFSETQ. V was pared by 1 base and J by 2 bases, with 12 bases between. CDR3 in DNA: TGCGCCAGCAGCTTGCAAGGAGCTCCCAACACTGAAGCTTTCTTT. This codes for CASSLQGAPNTEAFF.